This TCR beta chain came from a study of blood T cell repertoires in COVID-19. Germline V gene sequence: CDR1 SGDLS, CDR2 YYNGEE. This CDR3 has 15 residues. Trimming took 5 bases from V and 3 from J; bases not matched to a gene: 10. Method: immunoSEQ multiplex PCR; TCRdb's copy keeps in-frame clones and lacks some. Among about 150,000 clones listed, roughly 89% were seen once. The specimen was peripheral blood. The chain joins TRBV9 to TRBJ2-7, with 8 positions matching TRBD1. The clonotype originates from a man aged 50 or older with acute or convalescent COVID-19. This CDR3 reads CASSASGTGVYEQYF. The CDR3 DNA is TGTGCCAGCAGTGCATCCGGGACAGGAGTCTACGAGCAGTACTTC. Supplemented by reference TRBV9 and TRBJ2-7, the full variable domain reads DSGVTQTPKHLITATGQRVTLRCSPRSGDLSVYWYQQSLDQGLQFLIQYYNGEERAKGNILERFSAQQFPDLHSELNLSSLELGDSALYFCASSASGTGVYEQYFGPGTRLTVT.